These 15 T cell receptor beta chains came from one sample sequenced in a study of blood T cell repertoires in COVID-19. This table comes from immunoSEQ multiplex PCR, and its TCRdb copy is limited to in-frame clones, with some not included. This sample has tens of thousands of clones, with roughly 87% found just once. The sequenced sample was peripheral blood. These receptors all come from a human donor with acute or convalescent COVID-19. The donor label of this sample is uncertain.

CDR3 coding DNA: TGTGCCTGGAGTGTACGAGGGGGAGCTAGTCAGCCCCAGCATTTT. Its translation is CAWSVRGGASQPQHF. This sequence joins TRBV30 and TRBJ1-5; possibly TRBD1 for D (6 bases). The germline V gene encodes CDR1 GTSNPN and CDR2 SVGIG (reference sequence). The V end was cut by 0 bases, the J end by 6 bases, with 15 bases between. The CDR3 sequence is 15 residues long.

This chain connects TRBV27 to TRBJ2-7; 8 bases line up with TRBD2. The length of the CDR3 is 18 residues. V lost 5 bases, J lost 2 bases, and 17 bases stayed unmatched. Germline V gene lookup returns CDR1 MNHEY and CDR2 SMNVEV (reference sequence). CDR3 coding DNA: TGTGCCAGCAGTCCGAAGCCAAGTCTAGCGGGTGAAACCTACGAGCAGTACTTC. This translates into CASSPKPSLAGETYEQYF.

CDR3 loop: CSGGQQNTEAFF. The CDR3 bases are TGCAGCGGTGGACAGCAGAACACTGAAGCTTTCTTT. The chain joins TRBV29-1 to TRBJ1-1, with D possibly matching TRBD1 (6 bases). CDR1 and CDR2 from the germline V gene are SQVTM and ANQGSEA. The CDR3 spans 12 residues. V was cut by 7 bases and J by 1 base, with 10 bases left in between.

This CDR3 reads CAWSAIAGNEQFF. CDR3 in DNA: TGTGCCTGGAGTGCGATAGCGGGGAATGAGCAGTTCTTC. V gene TRBV30 combines with J gene TRBJ2-1; 8 nucleotides agree with TRBD2. CDR3 size: 13 residues. The trim removed 1 base at V and 7 bases at J, leaving 3 bases unmatched. The germline gives CDR1 GTSNPN, CDR2 SVGIG (reference sequence).

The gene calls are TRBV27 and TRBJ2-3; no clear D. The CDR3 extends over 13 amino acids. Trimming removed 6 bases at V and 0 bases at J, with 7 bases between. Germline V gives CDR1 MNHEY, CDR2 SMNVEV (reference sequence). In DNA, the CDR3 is TGTGCCAGCAGATTACCAAGCACAGATACGCAGTATTTT. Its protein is CASRLPSTDTQYF.

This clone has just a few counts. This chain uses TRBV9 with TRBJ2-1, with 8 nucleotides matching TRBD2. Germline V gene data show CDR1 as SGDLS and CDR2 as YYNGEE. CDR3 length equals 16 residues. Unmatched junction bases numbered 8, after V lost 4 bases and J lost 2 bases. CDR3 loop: CASSPIEAGAYNEQFF. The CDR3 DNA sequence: TGTGCCAGCAGCCCCATCGAAGCGGGAGCCTACAATGAGCAGTTCTTC. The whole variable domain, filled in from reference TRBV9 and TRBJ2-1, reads DSGVTQTPKHLITATGQRVTLRCSPRSGDLSVYWYQQSLDQGLQFLIQYYNGEERAKGNILERFSAQQFPDLHSELNLSSLELGDSALYFCASSPIEAGAYNEQFFGPGTRLTVL.

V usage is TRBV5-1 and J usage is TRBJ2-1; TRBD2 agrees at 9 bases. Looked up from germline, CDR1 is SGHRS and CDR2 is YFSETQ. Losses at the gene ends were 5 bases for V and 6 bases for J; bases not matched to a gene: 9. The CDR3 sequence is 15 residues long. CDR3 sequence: CASRSEGLAGNEQFF. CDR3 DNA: TGCGCCAGCAGGTCGGAGGGACTAGCAGGCAATGAGCAGTTCTTC.

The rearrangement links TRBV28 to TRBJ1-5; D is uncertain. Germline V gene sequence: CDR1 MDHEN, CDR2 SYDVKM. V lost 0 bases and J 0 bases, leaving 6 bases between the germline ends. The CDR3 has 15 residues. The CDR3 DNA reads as TGTGCCAGCAGTTTATGGCGTTATAGCAATCAGCCCCAGCATTTT. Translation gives CASSLWRYSNQPQHF.

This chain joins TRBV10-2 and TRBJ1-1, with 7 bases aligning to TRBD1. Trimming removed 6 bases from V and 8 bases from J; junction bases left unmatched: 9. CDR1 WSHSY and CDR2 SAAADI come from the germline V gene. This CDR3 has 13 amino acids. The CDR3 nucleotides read TGCGCCAGCAGCGATTACAGGGGAAACGAAGCTTTCTTT. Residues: CASSDYRGNEAFF.

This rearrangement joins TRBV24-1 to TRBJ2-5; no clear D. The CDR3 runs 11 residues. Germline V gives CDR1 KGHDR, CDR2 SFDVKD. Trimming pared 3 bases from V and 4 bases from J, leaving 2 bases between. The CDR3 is CATSDRETQYF. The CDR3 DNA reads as TGTGCCACCAGTGATCGAGAGACCCAGTACTTC.

The CDR3 sequence is CASSQDSQATQYF. CDR3 DNA sequence: TGTGCCAGCAGCCAGGACAGTCAGGCGACCCAGTACTTC. V gene TRBV9 combines with J gene TRBJ2-5; TRBD1 might be the D (6 bases). The V gene lost 4 bases and the J gene lost 7 bases, with 14 bases spanning the gap. The CDR3 covers 13 residues. CDR1 and CDR2 from the germline V gene are SGDLS and YYNGEE.

The CDR3 here is CASSKMTGETYEQYF. The CDR3 nucleotides are TGTGCCAGCAGCAAGATGACAGGGGAGACCTACGAGCAGTACTTC. The chain recombines TRBV11-3 with TRBJ2-7; 8 bases align to TRBD1. V shed 5 bases and J 2 bases; nucleotides not matched to a gene: 8. The CDR3 has 15 residues. Germline CDR1 SGHNT, CDR2 YENEEA.

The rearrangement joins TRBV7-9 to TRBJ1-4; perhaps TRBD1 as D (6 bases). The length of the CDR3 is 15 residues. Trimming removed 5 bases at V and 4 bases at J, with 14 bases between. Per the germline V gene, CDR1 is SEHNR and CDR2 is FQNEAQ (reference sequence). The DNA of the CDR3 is TGTGCCAGCAGCGGCCAGACAGGCCTTAATGAAAAACTGTTTTTT. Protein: CASSGQTGLNEKLFF.

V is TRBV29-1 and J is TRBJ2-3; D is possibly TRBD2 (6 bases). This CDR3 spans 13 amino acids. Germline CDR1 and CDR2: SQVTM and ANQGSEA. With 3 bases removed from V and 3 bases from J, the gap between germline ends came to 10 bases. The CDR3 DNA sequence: TGCAGCGTTGACGGGAGAGGAACAGATACGCAGTATTTT. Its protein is CSVDGRGTDTQYF.

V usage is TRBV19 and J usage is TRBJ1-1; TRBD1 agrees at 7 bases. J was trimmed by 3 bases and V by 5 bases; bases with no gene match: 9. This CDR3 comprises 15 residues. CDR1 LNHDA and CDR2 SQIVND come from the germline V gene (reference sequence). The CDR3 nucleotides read TGTGCCAGTAGTGCCGACAGGGTTAGAGACACTGAAGCTTTCTTT. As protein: CASSADRVRDTEAFF.